The rows below give T cell receptor beta chains drawn from one sample of a study of blood T cell repertoires in COVID-19. TCRdb keeps only in-frame clones here, not all; method: immunoSEQ multiplex PCR. In the table there are about 140,000 clones, about 80% of which are singletons. The sequenced sample was peripheral blood. The receptors shown here come from a man between 60 and 75 years old with acute or convalescent COVID-19. Each CDR3 is given with its conserved first and last residue. Fields, in order: clone size, D gene, J gene, V gene, CDR3 protein, CDR3 DNA. D genes are given only for firm matches. Size values are once, few and many counts, or a class for expanded clones, and some rows have none.

. . TRBJ2-5 TRBV7-3 CASSLTPGRETQYF TGTGCCAGCAGCTTAACTCCGGGTCGGGAGACCCAGTACTTC
. TRBD1 TRBJ1-4 TRBV3-1/TRBV3-2 CASSPFGGTGTNEKLFF TGTGCCAGCAGCCCCTTCGGGGGGACAGGGACTAATGAAAAACTGTTTTTT
once . TRBJ2-7 TRBV29-1 CSVARGAYEQYF TGCAGCGTTGCCAGGGGGGCCTACGAGCAGTACTTC
once . TRBJ2-6 TRBV28 CASSPPEGAGANVLTF TGTGCCAGCAGTCCTCCTGAAGGGGCTGGGGCCAACGTCCTGACTTTC
. . TRBJ2-5 TRBV11-2 CASSLSSGSLIETQYF TGTGCCAGCAGCTTATCCTCGGGAAGCCTAATAGAGACCCAGTACTTC
. . TRBJ2-1 TRBV3-1/TRBV3-2 CASSPGQASSYNEQFF TGTGCCAGCAGCCCGGGACAAGCGAGCTCCTACAATGAGCAGTTCTTC
. . TRBJ2-5 TRBV6-5 CASSYPSDQYQETQYF TGTGCCAGCAGTTACCCCAGCGATCAATACCAAGAGACCCAGTACTTC
. TRBD1 TRBJ1-1 TRBV6-5 CASRGTGGNTEAFF TGTGCCAGCAGGGGCACAGGGGGCAACACTGAAGCTTTCTTT
. . TRBJ1-6 TRBV9 CASSVTDLGNSPLHF TGTGCCAGCAGCGTGACAGATTTGGGTAATTCACCCCTCCACTTT
. . TRBJ2-5 TRBV21-1 CASSKASGITKTQYF TGTGCCAGCAGCAAAGCTAGCGGGATAACGAAGACCCAGTACTTC
once . TRBJ1-3 TRBV9 CASSVGGPSLLSGNTIYF TGTGCCAGCAGCGTAGGGGGGCCTTCGCTCCTCTCTGGAAACACCATATATTTT
. TRBD1 TRBJ1-1 TRBV3-1/TRBV3-2 CASSPGGSEAFF TGTGCCAGCAGTCCAGGGGGTAGTGAAGCTTTCTTT
few . TRBJ2-1 TRBV28 CASSSPGSYNEQFF TGTGCCAGCAGCTCCCCGGGGTCCTACAATGAGCAGTTCTTC
. TRBD1 TRBJ1-1 TRBV3-1/TRBV3-2 CASSLRDRGRTTEAFF TGTGCCAGCAGCCTTCGGGACAGGGGAAGAACCACTGAAGCTTTCTTT
. TRBD1 TRBJ2-6 TRBV2 CASRGQGPAGANVLTF TGTGCCAGCAGAGGACAGGGGCCAGCTGGGGCCAACGTCCTGACTTTC
. TRBD1 TRBJ2-5 TRBV4-2 CASSQAPPGTGNNRQETQYF TGTGCCAGCAGCCAAGCCCCTCCCGGGACAGGCAACAACCGACAAGAGACCCAGTACTTC
once . TRBJ1-1 TRBV5-1 CASSTARGRTEAFF TGCGCCAGCAGCACTGCCAGGGGACGCACTGAAGCTTTCTTT
. TRBD1 TRBJ1-4 TRBV19 CASSIRGLREKLFF TGTGCCAGTAGTATCAGGGGGCTTCGGGAAAAACTGTTTTTT
. . TRBJ2-7 TRBV6-5 CASRPDMARDEQYF TGTGCCAGCAGGCCTGACATGGCCAGGGACGAGCAGTACTTC
. . TRBJ2-7 TRBV18 CASSPGGFAYEQYF TGTGCCAGCTCACCAGGGGGGTTTGCCTACGAGCAGTACTTC
few TRBD1 TRBJ1-5 TRBV6-5 CASSPGQGSNQPQHF TGTGCCAGCAGTCCTGGACAGGGGAGCAATCAGCCCCAGCATTTT
. TRBD1 TRBJ1-3 TRBV7-2 CASSAQPRTGGNTIYF TGTGCCAGCAGCGCCCAACCCCGGACAGGTGGAAACACCATATATTTT
. . TRBJ1-6 TRBV27 CASSLSFRGSYNSPLHF TGTGCCAGCAGTTTATCATTCAGGGGAAGTTATAATTCACCCCTCCACTTT
. TRBD1 TRBJ1-1 TRBV14 CASSQDRRTEAFF TGTGCCAGCAGCCAGGACAGGCGAACTGAAGCTTTCTTT
. . TRBJ1-1 TRBV29-1 CSVSQGTTEAFF TGCAGCGTTTCACAGGGTACCACTGAAGCTTTCTTT
. . TRBJ1-5 TRBV12-3/TRBV12-4 CASGRNSNQPQHF TGTGCCAGCGGTAGAAATAGCAATCAGCCCCAGCATTTT
once TRBD1 TRBJ2-7 TRBV28 CATLGQVGHEQYF TGTGCCACCTTAGGACAGGTAGGCCACGAGCAGTACTTC